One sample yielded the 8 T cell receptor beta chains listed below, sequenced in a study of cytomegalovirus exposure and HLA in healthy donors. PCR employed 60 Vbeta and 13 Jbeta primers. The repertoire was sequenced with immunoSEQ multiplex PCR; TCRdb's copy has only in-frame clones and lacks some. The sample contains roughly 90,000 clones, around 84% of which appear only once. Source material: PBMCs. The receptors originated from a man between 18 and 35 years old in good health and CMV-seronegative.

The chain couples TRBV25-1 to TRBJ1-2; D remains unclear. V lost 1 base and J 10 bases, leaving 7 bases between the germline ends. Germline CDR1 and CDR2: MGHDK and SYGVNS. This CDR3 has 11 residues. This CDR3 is CASSEFAYYTF. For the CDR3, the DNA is TGTGCCAGCAGTGAATTCGCCTACTACACCTTC.

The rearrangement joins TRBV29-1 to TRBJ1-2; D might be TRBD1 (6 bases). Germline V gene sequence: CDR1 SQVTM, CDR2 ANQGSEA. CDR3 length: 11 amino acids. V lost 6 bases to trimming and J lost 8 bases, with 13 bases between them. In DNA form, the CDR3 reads TGCAGCGTGTCTTGGGGGCAAGGCTACACCTTC. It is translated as CSVSWGQGYTF.

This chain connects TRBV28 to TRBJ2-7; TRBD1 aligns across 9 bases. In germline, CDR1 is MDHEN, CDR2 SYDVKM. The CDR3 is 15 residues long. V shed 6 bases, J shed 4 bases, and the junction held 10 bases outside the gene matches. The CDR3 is CASRPNRDREYEQYF. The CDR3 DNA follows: TGTGCCAGCAGACCTAACCGGGACAGGGAATACGAGCAGTACTTC.

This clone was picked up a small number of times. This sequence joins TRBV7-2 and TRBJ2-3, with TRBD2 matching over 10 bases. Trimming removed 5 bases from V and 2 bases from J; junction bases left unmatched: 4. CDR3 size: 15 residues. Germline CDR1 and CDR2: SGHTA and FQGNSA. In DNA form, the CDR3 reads TGTGCCAGCAGCCCAGCGGGAGGGCCCACAGATACGCAGTATTTT. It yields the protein CASSPAGGPTDTQYF.

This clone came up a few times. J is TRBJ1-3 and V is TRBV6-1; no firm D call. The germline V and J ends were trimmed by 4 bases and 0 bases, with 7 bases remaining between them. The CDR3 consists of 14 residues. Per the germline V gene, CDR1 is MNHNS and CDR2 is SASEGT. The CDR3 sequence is CASSVEISGNTIYF. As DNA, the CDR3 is TGTGCCAGCAGTGTTGAGATCTCTGGAAACACCATATATTTT.

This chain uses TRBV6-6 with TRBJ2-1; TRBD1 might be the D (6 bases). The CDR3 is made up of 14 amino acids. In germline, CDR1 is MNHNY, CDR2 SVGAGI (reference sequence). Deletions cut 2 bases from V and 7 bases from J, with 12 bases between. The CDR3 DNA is TGTGCCAGCAGTTACCCGGACAGCTCAAATGAGCAGTTCTTC. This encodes CASSYPDSSNEQFF.

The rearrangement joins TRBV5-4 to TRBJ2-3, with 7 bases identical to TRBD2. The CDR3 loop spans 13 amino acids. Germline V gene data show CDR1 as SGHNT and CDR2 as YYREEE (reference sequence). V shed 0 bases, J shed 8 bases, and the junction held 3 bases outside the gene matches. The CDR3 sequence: CASSLDQRGTQYF. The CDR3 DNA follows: TGTGCCAGCAGCTTGGACCAGCGGGGTACGCAGTATTTT.

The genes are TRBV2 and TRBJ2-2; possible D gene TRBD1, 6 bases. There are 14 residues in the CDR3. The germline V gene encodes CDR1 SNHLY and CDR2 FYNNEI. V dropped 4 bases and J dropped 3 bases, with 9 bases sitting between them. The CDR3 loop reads CASSAGTYTGELFF. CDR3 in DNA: TGTGCCAGCAGTGCAGGGACATACACCGGGGAGCTGTTTTTT.